A selection of T cell receptor beta chains follows, all from one sample in a study of OX40 agonist ivuxolimab in advanced cancers. Data came from immunoSEQ multiplex PCR; TCRdb stores just in-frame clones and leaves some out. The table records tens of thousands of clones, 75% to 90% of them present only once. The input for sequencing was CD4+ or CD8+ T cells sorted from blood, taken in a trial of the OX40 agonist ivuxolimab. Receptor source: an adult with an advanced solid tumor such as melanoma, head and neck, liver or kidney cancer. The CDR3 runs from the conserved cysteine through the conserved F or W. The order of the fields is D gene, clone size, J gene, V gene, CDR3 protein, CDR3 DNA. The D gene is left open where the match is weak. Not every row has a clone size; where given, it reads once, few, many or a size class.

TRBD1 | NA | TRBJ2-7 | TRBV2 | CASSVPRDRAAYEQYF | TGTGCCAGCAGTGTGCCCCGGGACAGGGCAGCCTACGAGCAGTACTTC
NA | NA | TRBJ1-5 | TRBV5-6 | CASSLGPLGNQPQHF | TGTGCCAGCAGCTTGGGACCGCTCGGGAATCAGCCCCAGCATTTT
TRBD1 | NA | TRBJ1-6 | TRBV5-4 | CASSLDGTGSLHF | TGTGCCAGCAGCTTGGATGGGACAGGGTCCCTCCACTTT
TRBD1 | NA | TRBJ2-5 | TRBV5-4 | CASSLDRGETQYF | TGTGCCAGCAGCTTGGACAGGGGCGAGACCCAGTACTTC
TRBD2 | NA | TRBJ2-5 | TRBV5-1 | CASSLGLAGVEETQYF | TGCGCCAGCAGCTTGGGACTAGCGGGAGTTGAAGAGACCCAGTACTTC
NA | once | TRBJ1-5 | TRBV11-3 | CASSLDPTGLVVNQPQHF | TGTGCCAGCAGCTTAGATCCCACAGGTCTTGTGGTAAATCAGCCCCAGCATTTT
TRBD1 | NA | TRBJ2-1 | TRBV29-1 | CSAAGTGSRSYNEQFF | TGCAGCGCTGCCGGGACAGGGAGCCGGTCCTACAATGAGCAGTTCTTC
TRBD2 | NA | TRBJ2-5 | TRBV30 | CAWSVKGTSRGTQYF | TGTGCCTGGAGTGTTAAGGGGACTAGCAGAGGGACCCAGTACTTC
NA | NA | TRBJ2-2 | TRBV7-3 | CASSPPGGDTGELFF | TGTGCCAGCAGCCCACCCGGTGGGGACACCGGGGAGCTGTTTTTT
TRBD2 | NA | TRBJ2-1 | TRBV4-1 | CASSQRPEGKGTRGDEQFF | TGCGCCAGCAGCCAAAGGCCGGAGGGGAAGGGGACTAGAGGGGATGAGCAGTTCTTC
NA | NA | TRBJ2-6 | TRBV11-3 | CASSLGGSGANVLTF | TGTGCCAGCAGCTTAGGAGGGTCTGGGGCCAACGTCCTGACTTTC
NA | NA | TRBJ2-7 | TRBV6-5 | CASSYSTREIYEQYF | TGTGCCAGCAGTTACTCGACCCGCGAAATCTACGAGCAGTACTTC
TRBD1 | NA | TRBJ1-2 | TRBV6-6 | CASSLTTGRPYTF | TGTGCCAGCAGTTTAACGACAGGGAGACCCTACACCTTC
TRBD2 | NA | TRBJ2-1 | TRBV5-8 | CASTSPWGGNEQFF | TGTGCCAGCACCTCCCCCTGGGGGGGCAATGAGCAGTTCTTC
NA | NA | TRBJ2-3 | TRBV15 | CATSRVEDTQYF | TGTGCCACCAGCAGAGTAGAAGATACGCAGTATTTT
NA | NA | TRBJ1-2 | TRBV10-3 | CAISMEDASYGYTF | TGTGCCATCAGTATGGAGGATGCGTCCTATGGCTACACCTTC
TRBD1 | NA | TRBJ1-4 | TRBV9 | CASSVRTGGKTNEKLFF | TGTGCCAGCAGCGTAAGGACAGGGGGCAAAACTAATGAAAAACTGTTTTTT
NA | NA | TRBJ1-1 | TRBV2 | CASSILRANSGRLGAEAFF | TGTGCCAGCAGCATCCTAAGGGCAAATTCGGGGCGGCTGGGCGCTGAAGCTTTCTTT
NA | once | TRBJ2-1 | TRBV7-3 | CASSLARGRDEQFF | TGTGCCAGCAGCTTAGCTAGGGGAAGGGATGAGCAGTTCTTC
TRBD1 | few | TRBJ1-2 | TRBV6-5 | CASGQAKRANYGYTF | TGTGCCAGTGGACAGGCTAAGCGAGCTAACTATGGCTACACCTTC
NA | few | TRBJ2-1 | TRBV9 | CASGRTGNWDEQFF | TGTGCCAGCGGGAGAACCGGGAACTGGGATGAGCAGTTCTTC
NA | once | TRBJ2-1 | TRBV19 | CASRVKGDEQFF | TGTGCCAGTAGGGTTAAGGGCGATGAGCAGTTCTTC
TRBD2 | NA | TRBJ2-1 | TRBV5-1 | CASSLPSGGPDEQFF | TGCGCCAGCAGCTTGCCCAGCGGGGGCCCCGATGAGCAGTTCTTC
NA | NA | TRBJ2-1 | TRBV11-2 | CASSLETGTLYNEQFF | TGTGCCAGCAGCTTAGAAACCGGGACCCTCTACAATGAGCAGTTCTTC
TRBD2 | NA | TRBJ2-2 | TRBV27 | CASSILAGGIKAGELFF | TGTGCCAGCAGTATACTAGCGGGAGGGATTAAGGCCGGGGAGCTGTTTTTT
NA | NA | TRBJ2-5 | TRBV28 | CASFGVRETQYF | TGTGCCAGCTTTGGGGTTCGAGAGACCCAGTACTTC
NA | NA | TRBJ2-1 | TRBV9 | CASSTTGSSYNEQFF | TGTGCCAGCAGCACAACAGGGAGCTCCTACAATGAGCAGTTCTTC
NA | NA | TRBJ2-1 | TRBV6-1 | CASSADSLGRNEQFF | TGTGCCAGCAGTGCAGACTCCCTTGGGCGCAATGAGCAGTTCTTC
NA | few | TRBJ1-2 | TRBV27 | CASSSRVANYGYTF | TGTGCCAGCAGTTCCAGGGTAGCTAACTATGGCTACACCTTC
TRBD1 | once | TRBJ1-6 | TRBV15 | CATSRWDRGRSPLHF | TGTGCCACCAGCAGATGGGACAGGGGGAGATCACCCCTCCACTTT
NA | NA | TRBJ2-2 | TRBV7-8 | CASSSRVWATGELFF | TGTGCCAGCAGCAGCCGGGTCTGGGCCACCGGGGAGCTGTTTTTT
NA | NA | TRBJ1-5 | TRBV5-1 | CASSLDDPFNSNQPQHF | TGCGCCAGCAGCTTGGACGATCCCTTCAATAGCAATCAGCCCCAGCATTTT
NA | once | TRBJ1-1 | TRBV7-2 | CASSLADYGGGTEAFF | TGTGCCAGCAGCTTAGCGGATTACGGGGGCGGCACTGAAGCTTTCTTT
NA | NA | TRBJ2-7 | TRBV2 | CASSLATGRSYEQYF | TGTGCCAGCAGTTTGGCCACAGGGAGGTCCTACGAGCAGTACTTC
TRBD1 | NA | TRBJ2-7 | TRBV7-9 | CASSWDSAYEQYF | TGTGCCAGCAGCTGGGACAGTGCCTACGAGCAGTACTTC
TRBD1 | NA | TRBJ2-7 | TRBV5-1 | CASSFQQGVYEQYF | TGCGCCAGCAGCTTCCAGCAGGGGGTATACGAGCAGTACTTC
NA | NA | TRBJ2-2 | TRBV5-1 | CASNPSDVVGELFF | TGCGCCAGCAATCCATCGGATGTGGTGGGGGAGCTGTTTTTT
TRBD2 | NA | TRBJ2-7 | TRBV5-5 | CASSLTSDMYYEQYF | TGTGCCAGCAGCCTAACTAGCGATATGTACTACGAGCAGTACTTC
NA | NA | TRBJ1-1 | TRBV2 | CASSESGTHGDDTEAFF | TGTGCCAGCAGTGAGTCAGGCACCCACGGGGACGACACTGAAGCTTTCTTT
NA | NA | TRBJ1-1 | TRBV7-9 | CASSFGFNTEAFF | TGTGCCAGCAGCTTTGGGTTTAACACTGAAGCTTTCTTT
NA | NA | TRBJ2-5 | TRBV30 | CAWSVRWQETQYF | TGTGCCTGGAGTGTACGCTGGCAAGAGACCCAGTACTTC
NA | few | TRBJ1-5 | TRBV28 | CASSPLQGPPYNQPQHF | TGTGCCAGCAGCCCGCTACAGGGTCCCCCTTACAATCAGCCCCAGCATTTT
TRBD2 | NA | TRBJ2-1 | TRBV5-4 | CASSLAPSGMVNEQFF | TGTGCCAGCAGCTTGGCCCCTAGCGGGATGGTGAATGAGCAGTTCTTC
NA | NA | TRBJ1-1 | TRBV5-4 | CASSQSSWGGTEAFF | TGTGCCAGCAGCCAATCCTCTTGGGGGGGAACTGAAGCTTTCTTT
TRBD2 | NA | TRBJ2-3 | TRBV5-1 | CASGFGLAGDTDTQYF | TGCGCCAGCGGGTTCGGACTAGCGGGGGACACAGATACGCAGTATTTT
TRBD2 | NA | TRBJ2-2 | TRBV5-1 | CASSLELAGTGELFF | TGCGCCAGCAGCTTGGAGCTAGCGGGTACCGGGGAGCTGTTTTTT
TRBD2 | NA | TRBJ2-5 | TRBV11-3 | CASSLLAGEAETQYF | TGTGCCAGCAGCTTATTAGCGGGAGAAGCAGAGACCCAGTACTTC
NA | NA | TRBJ2-7 | TRBV25-1 | CASSEQSPGSSYEQYF | TGTGCCAGCAGTGAACAATCCCCCGGGAGCTCCTACGAGCAGTACTTC
TRBD1 | NA | TRBJ1-5 | TRBV5-8 | CASSLDRDQPQHF | TGTGCCAGCAGTTTGGACAGGGATCAGCCCCAGCATTTT
NA | NA | TRBJ1-1 | TRBV5-4 | CASSFNRDTEAFF | TGTGCCAGCAGCTTTAACAGGGACACTGAAGCTTTCTTT
NA | NA | TRBJ1-1 | TRBV9 | CASSVGGSEAFF | TGTGCCAGCAGCGTAGGGGGATCTGAAGCTTTCTTT
NA | NA | TRBJ2-5 | TRBV7-3 | CASSPTGLQETQYF | TGTGCCAGCAGCCCTACAGGGCTCCAAGAGACCCAGTACTTC